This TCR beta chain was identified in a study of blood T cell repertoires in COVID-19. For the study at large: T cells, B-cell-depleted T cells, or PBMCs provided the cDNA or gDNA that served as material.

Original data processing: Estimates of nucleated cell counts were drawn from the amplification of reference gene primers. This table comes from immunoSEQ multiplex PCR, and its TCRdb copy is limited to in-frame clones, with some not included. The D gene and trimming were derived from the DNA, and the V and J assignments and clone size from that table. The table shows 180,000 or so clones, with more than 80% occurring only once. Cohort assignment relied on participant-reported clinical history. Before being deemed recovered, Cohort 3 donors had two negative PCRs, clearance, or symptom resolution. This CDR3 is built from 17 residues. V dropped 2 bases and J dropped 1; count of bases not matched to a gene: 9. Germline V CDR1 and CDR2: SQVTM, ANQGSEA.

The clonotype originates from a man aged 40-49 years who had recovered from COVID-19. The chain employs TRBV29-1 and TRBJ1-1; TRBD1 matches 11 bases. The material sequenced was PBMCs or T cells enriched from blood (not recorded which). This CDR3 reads CSVEKGQGVKANTEAFF. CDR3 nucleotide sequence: TGCAGCGTTGAAAAGGGACAGGGGGTAAAGGCGAACACTGAAGCTTTCTTT.